The subject of this entry is one T cell receptor beta chain. Antigen: not known. The data stem from a study of a mutant IDH1 vaccine in newly diagnosed glioma. Study summary: Patients received eight vaccinations in weeks 1, 3, 5, 7, 11, 15, 19, 23. Those enrolled had earlier been treated with radiotherapy, temozolomide, or both, mostly both.

Data came from immunoSEQ multiplex PCR; TCRdb stores just in-frame clones and leaves some out. The data hold roughly 50,000 clones, with approximately 79% observed a single time. The time point is: week 5, during vaccination. Doses of 300 ug of mutant IDH1 20-mer peptide were given with topical imiquimod. Study findings and constraints: With respect to changes in top peripheral T cell clonotypes, pseudoprogression seemed unrelated.

The germline V gene encodes CDR1 MNHNS and CDR2 SASEGT. Trimming cost V 6 bases and J 6 bases, with 14 bases left between them. This CDR3 is 14 amino acids long. This TCR was recovered from a woman younger than 30 with glioma. Some clones in this sample may be carry-over from other donors' samples. The specimen was PBMCs, collected from a glioma patient whose treatment included an IDH1 peptide vaccine. This chain links TRBV6-1 with TRBJ1-4, with a possible D match to TRBD1 (5 bases). As DNA, the CDR3 is TGTGCCAGCAGCGGGGAAAGGGGCTATGAAAAACTGTTTTTT. This gives the protein CASSGERGYEKLFF.